The rows below give T cell receptor beta chains drawn from one sample of a study of Ad26.COV2.S vaccination and SARS-CoV-2 variants. Sequencing used immunoSEQ multiplex PCR; TCRdb keeps in-frame clones, though not all of them. The table has around 450,000 clones, nearly 90% seen once. The sequencing used peripheral blood, collected in a trial of Ad26.COV2.S vaccine versus placebo. Every receptor here comes from a person between 18 and 59 years old who received the Ad26.COV2.S COVID-19 vaccine or a placebo. The CDR3 runs from the conserved cysteine through the conserved F or W.

V gene	CDR3 protein
TRBV6-5	CASMSDFATEAFF
TRBV6-5	CASSRTSGSTYEQYF
TRBV6-5	CASRGPWGAFF
TRBV11-1	CASSSRTVEETQYF
TRBV11-2	CASSLSEASSRYNEQFF
TRBV7-2	CASSLVFLAVEYF
TRBV29-1	CSVEDRGAGSDEQYF
TRBV10-2	CASSGVGMQPQHF
TRBV6-6	CASSRPGTGGVGEKLFF
TRBV3-1/TRBV3-2	CASSQVGQYNEKLFF
TRBV6-2/TRBV6-3	CASSYYRDSAEAFF
TRBV6-6	CASRPGPNTEAFF
TRBV7-2	CASSLMGQSSYEQYF
TRBV28	CASSGPPARYGYTF
TRBV14	CASSQDRGTGAYGYTF
TRBV7-6	CASSLSPGGDTEAFF
TRBV2	CAVPDGTKRNEQFF
TRBV10-3	CAISEWEGQRRAFF
TRBV7-9	CASSPEVATNEKLFF
TRBV7-2	CASSLEGLASYEQYF
TRBV4-1	CASSQWDGNQPQHF
TRBV11-3	CASSPHYRPGETQYF
TRBV19	CASSIGQGRGGYTGELFF
TRBV6-5	CASSSRGGQNTEAFF
TRBV2	CASRPNSNQPQHF
TRBV2	CAGEDRGRNEQYF
TRBV3-1/TRBV3-2	CASSRGVGRPQHF
TRBV5-1	CASSRTPKDGRGYGYTF
TRBV7-2	CASSYGPYDSNQPQHF
TRBV11-2	CASSPLAGVRETQYF
TRBV29-1	CSVEGGGSRDTGELFF